This TCR beta chain derives from a study of T cells in Graves' hyperthyroidism and ophthalmopathy. The table lists this clonotype with many counts. The germline CDR1 and CDR2 sequences are PRHDT and FYEKMQ (reference sequence). Trimming cost V 1 base and J 0 bases, with 16 bases left between them. The CDR3 loop spans 18 amino acids. Amplified TCR beta CDR3 regions came from RNA transcripts. With the HTBI primer set, the TCR CDR3 went through a first round of RT-PCR. Each CDR3 protein is one row after TCRdb ran MiXCR on the multiplex PCR reads. The top ten clones hold 13% of a sample with a few hundred thousand distinct CDR3 sequences, more than 14% of them seen once.

The specimen sequenced was blood. The chain links TRBV13 to TRBJ2-1, with a weak D call TRBD1 (7 bases). The source of this sequence is a woman between 35 and 50 years old with Graves' hyperthyroidism that later progressed to Graves' ophthalmopathy. CDR3 bases: TGTGCCAGCAGCTTAGAAGCCGCGGGACAGAGCTCCTACAATGAGCAGTTCTTC. Its protein is CASSLEAAGQSSYNEQFF.